This T cell receptor (beta chain) was sequenced in a study of blood T cell repertoires in COVID-19. The overall study: Samples taken during acute and convalescent COVID-19 were collected in the United States, Italy and Spain.

The CDR3 consists of 14 residues. Germline V CDR1 and CDR2: WNHNN, SYGVQD (reference sequence). V shed 2 bases and J 4 bases; nucleotides not matched to a gene: 3. Assay used: immunoSEQ multiplex PCR; TCRdb lists only in-frame clones, some missing. There are 150,000 to 200,000 clones in the sample; approximately 90% occur only once, and about a tenth lies in the top ten. The J gene is TRBJ2-3, the V gene TRBV10-1; TRBD1 matches at 7 bases. The specimen sequenced was peripheral blood. The clonotype was recovered from a woman in her seventies with COVID-19, enrolled during active disease. CDR3 DNA sequence: TGCGCCAGCAGTGAGAATACAGGGGCAGATACGCAGTATTTT. Residues: CASSENTGADTQYF.